A selection of T cell receptor beta chains follows, all from one sample in a study of cytomegalovirus exposure and HLA in healthy donors. The protocol was immunoSEQ multiplex PCR, while the TCRdb copy is restricted to in-frame clones and leaves out a portion. The repertoire consists of about 71,000 clones, with around 93% occurring once and the leading ten covering 1%. Material: PBMCs. The receptors here all came from a woman aged 18 to 35 in good health and CMV-seronegative. Both conserved end residues are part of each CDR3. The order of the fields is D gene, V gene, J gene, clone size, CDR3 protein, CDR3 DNA. A D gene is named only where the DNA matches it firmly. The size entry is marked missing in some rows and otherwise reads once, few, many or a size class.

D: NA; V: TRBV6-6; J: TRBJ2-2; size: NA; CDR3: CASSYLAGSRELFF; DNA: TGTGCCAGCAGTTACTTAGCCGGGTCCAGGGAGCTGTTTTTT
D: TRBD2; V: TRBV6-1; J: TRBJ2-1; size: NA; CDR3: CASSEASGNSYNEQFF; DNA: TGTGCCAGCAGTGAGGCTAGCGGGAACTCCTACAATGAGCAGTTCTTC
D: NA; V: TRBV27; J: TRBJ2-1; size: NA; CDR3: CASSAPPGNEQFF; DNA: TGTGCCAGCAGTGCCCCCCCGGGTAATGAGCAGTTCTTC
D: TRBD1; V: TRBV10-3; J: TRBJ1-2; size: NA; CDR3: CAITRQGPAYGYTF; DNA: TGTGCCATCACCCGACAGGGGCCGGCCTATGGCTACACCTTC
D: NA; V: TRBV19; J: TRBJ1-2; size: NA; CDR3: CASSSTGFGYTF; DNA: TGTGCCAGTAGTTCAACAGGGTTTGGCTACACCTTC
D: TRBD2; V: TRBV10-3; J: TRBJ2-3; size: NA; CDR3: CAINTSGGGTDTQYF; DNA: TGTGCCATCAATACCAGCGGGGGGGGCACAGATACGCAGTATTTT
D: TRBD2; V: TRBV12-5; J: TRBJ2-5; size: NA; CDR3: CASGLTGLGETQYF; DNA: TGTGCTAGTGGTTTAACGGGACTAGGAGAGACCCAGTACTTC
D: NA; V: TRBV28; J: TRBJ1-4; size: NA; CDR3: CASNGRNEKLFF; DNA: TGTGCCAGCAATGGGAGAAATGAAAAACTGTTTTTT
D: NA; V: TRBV15; J: TRBJ1-5; size: once; CDR3: CATSRDPGEGDQPQHF; DNA: TGTGCCACCAGCAGAGACCCGGGGGAAGGGGATCAGCCCCAGCATTTT
D: NA; V: TRBV10-2; J: TRBJ1-1; size: NA; CDR3: CASADMNTEAFF; DNA: TGCGCCAGCGCCGACATGAACACTGAAGCTTTCTTT
D: TRBD2; V: TRBV9; J: TRBJ2-1; size: few; CDR3: CASSVGLAGGSTYNEQFF; DNA: TGTGCCAGCAGCGTAGGTCTAGCGGGGGGTTCGACCTACAATGAGCAGTTCTTC
D: TRBD2; V: TRBV9; J: TRBJ2-1; size: NA; CDR3: CASSPGGGSYNEQFF; DNA: TGTGCCAGCAGCCCCGGCGGGGGCTCCTACAATGAGCAGTTCTTC
D: TRBD2; V: TRBV4-2; J: TRBJ2-2; size: NA; CDR3: CASSQSGTRETGELFF; DNA: TGTGCCAGCAGCCAATCCGGGACTAGAGAAACCGGGGAGCTGTTTTTT
D: NA; V: TRBV9; J: TRBJ2-5; size: NA; CDR3: CASSVLGGETQYF; DNA: TGTGCCAGCAGCGTACTAGGAGGAGAGACCCAGTACTTC
D: TRBD1; V: TRBV18; J: TRBJ2-7; size: NA; CDR3: CASSPSGTGVEYF; DNA: TGTGCCAGCTCACCATCTGGCACAGGGGTCGAGTACTTC
D: NA; V: TRBV6-1; J: TRBJ2-7; size: NA; CDR3: CASSEFRAGGEQYF; DNA: TGTGCCAGCAGTGAGTTCAGGGCAGGAGGGGAGCAGTACTTC
D: TRBD2; V: TRBV5-6; J: TRBJ2-7; size: once; CDR3: CASSSEVAGGYEQYF; DNA: TGTGCCAGCAGCTCCGAGGTAGCGGGAGGTTACGAGCAGTACTTC
D: NA; V: TRBV28; J: TRBJ1-2; size: NA; CDR3: CASSLRGGYTF; DNA: TGTGCCAGCAGTTTAAGGGGGGGCTACACCTTC
D: TRBD2; V: TRBV28; J: TRBJ2-3; size: NA; CDR3: CASREAGVLVTDTQYF; DNA: TGTGCCAGCCGGGAAGCGGGAGTGTTGGTGACAGATACGCAGTATTTT
D: NA; V: TRBV4-3; J: TRBJ1-4; size: NA; CDR3: CASSQDRGGGEKLFF; DNA: TGCGCCAGCAGCCAAGATAGGGGGGGTGGGGAAAAACTGTTTTTT
D: TRBD1; V: TRBV6-5; J: TRBJ2-7; size: NA; CDR3: CASRRTGGSSYEQYF; DNA: TGTGCCAGCAGAAGAACAGGGGGCAGCTCCTACGAGCAGTACTTC
D: TRBD2; V: TRBV5-1; J: TRBJ2-3; size: NA; CDR3: CASSLGDYPTQYF; DNA: TGCGCCAGCAGCTTGGGGGACTACCCGACCCAGTATTTT
D: TRBD1; V: TRBV6-5; J: TRBJ1-2; size: NA; CDR3: CASSRGAGGGYTF; DNA: TGTGCCAGCAGTCGGGGGGCAGGGGGCGGCTACACCTTC
D: NA; V: TRBV7-9; J: TRBJ2-1; size: NA; CDR3: CASSSEVLTSRRFF; DNA: TGTGCCAGCAGCTCCGAGGTTCTAACGTCTCGGCGGTTCTTC
D: TRBD1; V: TRBV10-1; J: TRBJ2-2; size: NA; CDR3: CASRGQGTGELFF; DNA: TGCGCCAGCAGGGGACAGGGCACCGGGGAGCTGTTTTTT
D: TRBD1; V: TRBV9; J: TRBJ1-5; size: NA; CDR3: CASSAGQGLDQPQHF; DNA: TGTGCCAGCAGCGCGGGACAGGGGCTGGATCAGCCCCAGCATTTT
D: NA; V: TRBV18; J: TRBJ2-1; size: NA; CDR3: CASSPREKGYNEQFF; DNA: TGTGCCAGCTCACCACGGGAGAAGGGTTACAATGAGCAGTTCTTC
D: TRBD1; V: TRBV7-2; J: TRBJ1-2; size: NA; CDR3: CASSPNTAGQGTGGYTF; DNA: TGTGCCAGCAGCCCTAATACCGCGGGACAGGGAACGGGAGGCTACACCTTC
D: NA; V: TRBV6-5; J: TRBJ1-2; size: NA; CDR3: CATKTGDYGYTF; DNA: TGTGCCACGAAGACAGGAGACTATGGCTACACCTTC
D: TRBD2; V: TRBV7-3; J: TRBJ2-1; size: NA; CDR3: CASSSSGTSGDGQFF; DNA: TGTGCCAGCAGCTCATCCGGGACTAGCGGGGACGGGCAGTTCTTC
D: NA; V: TRBV1; J: TRBJ2-5; size: NA; CDR3: CTSSQEAGPQIGETQYF; DNA: TGCACCAGCAGCCAAGAGGCTGGGCCCCAGATAGGAGAGACCCAGTACTTC
D: NA; V: TRBV2; J: TRBJ2-7; size: NA; CDR3: CASSVVSEQYF; DNA: TGTGCCAGCAGTGTCGTTTCCGAGCAGTACTTC
D: NA; V: TRBV2; J: TRBJ2-3; size: NA; CDR3: CASSVKDTQYF; DNA: TGTGCCAGCAGTGTTAAAGATACGCAGTATTTT
D: TRBD2; V: TRBV5-1; J: TRBJ2-3; size: NA; CDR3: CASSILAGGPDTQYF; DNA: TGCGCCAGCAGCATACTAGCGGGGGGTCCAGATACGCAGTATTTT
D: NA; V: TRBV10-1; J: TRBJ2-7; size: NA; CDR3: CASRAGPSSEQYF; DNA: TGCGCCAGCAGGGCAGGGCCCTCCTCCGAGCAGTACTTC
D: TRBD1; V: TRBV19; J: TRBJ2-5; size: NA; CDR3: CASSRGQVETQYF; DNA: TGTGCCAGTAGCAGGGGGCAGGTAGAGACCCAGTACTTC
D: NA; V: TRBV6-6; J: TRBJ1-1; size: NA; CDR3: CASSTPTGMYTEAFF; DNA: TGTGCCAGCAGTACCCCCACAGGGATGTACACTGAAGCTTTCTTT
D: NA; V: TRBV7-3; J: TRBJ1-5; size: NA; CDR3: CAIQNQPQHF; DNA: TGTGCCATCCAAAATCAGCCCCAGCATTTT
D: TRBD2; V: TRBV7-2; J: TRBJ2-1; size: NA; CDR3: CASSLGLAGGKTYNEQFF; DNA: TGTGCCAGCAGCTTAGGACTAGCGGGGGGAAAAACCTACAATGAGCAGTTCTTC
D: NA; V: TRBV28; J: TRBJ1-2; size: NA; CDR3: CASSSHTGFYGYTF; DNA: TGTGCCAGCAGTTCCCATACAGGGTTCTATGGCTACACCTTC
D: NA; V: TRBV5-4; J: TRBJ2-3; size: once; CDR3: CAGQFVPTDTQYF; DNA: TGTGCCGGTCAGTTTGTCCCCACAGATACGCAGTATTTT
D: TRBD2; V: TRBV7-8; J: TRBJ2-5; size: NA; CDR3: CASSLGTSGGASRQTQYF; DNA: TGTGCCAGCAGCTTAGGGACTAGCGGGGGGGCTTCTCGTCAGACCCAGTACTTC